This T cell receptor beta chain emerged from a study of blood T cell repertoires in COVID-19 (dated by TCRdb to 2019 to 2021). Regarding the complete study: The collaborator samples originated in the United States, Italy and Spain and spanned the acute and convalescent phases of COVID-19. The material from the prospective study consisted of cDNA or gDNA derived from T cells, B-cell-depleted T cells, or PBMCs. Subjects who had been exposed to COVID-19, were actively infected with it, or had recovered from it provided the deeply sampled blood TCRbeta repertoires that made up the dataset. The repertoires were released in a freely available public database meant as a resource for research on the immune response to SARS-CoV-2. The samples were drawn from two sources: the first 160 participants of the ongoing ImmuneRACE study, and approximately 1,300 subjects contributed by 6 global collaborators. The sample metadata nearly always contained a de-identified subject ID, COVID-19 status, age in years and sex. Where available, HLA class I and class II types were obtained from metadata supplied by the sample provider rather than from assay-based typing.

In the prospective study, participants were about 18 to 100 years old, resided in about two dozen geographic areas of the United States, and were enrolled through a virtual design. Cohort assignment in the prospective study relied on participant-reported clinical history from a screening survey and a study questionnaire. Exposed participants were defined as having been in contact with someone with a PCR-confirmed or clinician-diagnosed COVID-19 case within 2 weeks of study entry. Each participant in the prospective study had whole blood, serum and a nasopharyngeal or oropharyngeal swab collected by mobile phlebotomists. Over a roughly two-month period, participants in the prospective study had the option of providing additional blood draws and questionnaires. Blood samples from the prospective study were shipped frozen or at room temperature prior to DNA extraction. To note about this clone: No antigen is known for it. It has no much larger one-base neighbor in the sample; base qualities were not kept.

TCRbeta CDR3 regions were amplified from genomic DNA using the immunoSEQ Assay, a bias-controlled multiplex PCR. The original methods were these. Nucleated cell counts per sample were estimated from amplification of reference gene primers within the assay. Sequence reads were collapsed and filtered to measure the absolute abundance of every unique TCRbeta CDR3 rearrangement. For each sample, productive Simpson clonality was calculated as the square root of Simpson's diversity index across productive rearrangements. The source is immuneACCESS, and TCRdb retained only in-frame sequences with V and J called. Part of the clones is not carried over; for the studies checked, unresolved V genes explain less than half of this, and the remainder is unexplained. V, J and clone size derive from that table, while D and trimming were established from the DNA sequence. The sample table records about 240,000 clones; about four fifths of these occur just once. About 3.9% of the sample goes to the ten largest clones.

V loses 8 bases, J loses 3 bases, and the germline ends lie 17 bases apart. The germline V gene yields SGHRS for CDR1 and YFSETQ for CDR2. The CDR3 runs 14 amino acids, cysteine and phenylalanine included. The only DNA kept is the CDR3, 42 bases in frame from the first base. Here is what the overall study found, with its caveats: The quantity of clinical and demographic metadata differed by source and by participant and was supplied without curation.

The chain couples TRBV5-1 to TRBJ2-5; 6 matching bases give a weak D call of TRBD2. The sequencing input was PBMCs or T cells enriched from blood (not recorded which). The clonotype originates from a woman in her 40s who had been exposed to COVID-19. The DNA sequence follows: TGCGCCAGTCGCGACGGGGGAGACGAAGAGACCCAGTACTTC. Translated, it gives CASRDGGDEETQYF. The CDR3, completed at both ends by the reference TRBV5-1 and TRBJ2-5 genes, gives the full variable domain KAGVTQTPRYLIKTRGQQVTLSCSPISGHRSVSWYQQTPGQGLQFLFEYFSETQRNKGNFPGRFSGRQFSNSRSEMNVSTLELGDSALYLCASRDGGDEETQYFGPGTRLLVL.